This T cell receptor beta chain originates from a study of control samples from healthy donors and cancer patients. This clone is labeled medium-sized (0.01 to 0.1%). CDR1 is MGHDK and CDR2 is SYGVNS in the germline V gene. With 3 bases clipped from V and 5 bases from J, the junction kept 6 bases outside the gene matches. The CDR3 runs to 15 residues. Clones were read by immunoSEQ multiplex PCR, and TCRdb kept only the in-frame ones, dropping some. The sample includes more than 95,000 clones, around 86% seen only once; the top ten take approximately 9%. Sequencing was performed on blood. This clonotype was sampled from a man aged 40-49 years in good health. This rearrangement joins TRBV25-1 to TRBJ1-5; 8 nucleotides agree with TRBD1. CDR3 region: CASSDAQGAHQPQHF. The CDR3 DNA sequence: TGTGCCAGCAGTGATGCCCAGGGGGCGCATCAGCCCCAGCATTTT.